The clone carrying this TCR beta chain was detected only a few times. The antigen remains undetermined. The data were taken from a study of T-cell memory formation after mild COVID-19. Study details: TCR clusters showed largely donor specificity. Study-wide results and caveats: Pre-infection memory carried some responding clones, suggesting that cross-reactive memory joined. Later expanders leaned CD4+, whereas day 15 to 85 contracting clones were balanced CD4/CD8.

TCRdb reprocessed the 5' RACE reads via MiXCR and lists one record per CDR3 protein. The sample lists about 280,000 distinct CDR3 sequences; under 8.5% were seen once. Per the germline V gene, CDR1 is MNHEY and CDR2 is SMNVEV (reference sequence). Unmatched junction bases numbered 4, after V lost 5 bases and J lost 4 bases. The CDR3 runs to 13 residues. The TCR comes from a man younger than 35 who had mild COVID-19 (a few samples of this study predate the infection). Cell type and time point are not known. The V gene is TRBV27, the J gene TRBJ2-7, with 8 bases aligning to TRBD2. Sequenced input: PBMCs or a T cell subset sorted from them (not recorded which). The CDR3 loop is CASSERGRYEQYF. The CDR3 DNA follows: TGTGCCAGCAGTGAGCGGGGGCGGTACGAGCAGTACTTC.